This entry features one TCR beta chain sequence. Generated by immunoSEQ multiplex PCR, the TCRdb table keeps only in-frame clones and is missing some. Of approximately 280,000 clones listed, 89% were seen once; the top ten hold around 2%. This specimen comes from a study of blood T cell repertoires in COVID-19. Trimming stripped 4 bases from V and 0 bases from J, with 7 bases between. CDR3 length: 14 amino acids. Germline-derived CDR1 and CDR2 are LGHDT and YNNKEL (reference sequence). The sequenced sample was peripheral blood. The chain joins TRBV3-1 (or the pseudogene TRBV3-2) to TRBJ1-3; D ambiguous. This TCR came from a man aged 45-65 years with acute or convalescent COVID-19. The CDR3 bases are TGTGCCAGCAGCCTTTCCAGCTCTGGAAACACCATATATTTT. This translates into CASSLSSSGNTIYF.